The 8 T cell receptor beta chains below all came from one sample that was sequenced in a study of T cell repertoires in cytomegalovirus infection. TCRdb analysed the reads with MiXCR anew, one entry per CDR3 protein. This sample carries hundreds of thousands of distinct CDR3 sequences, roughly a sixth of them seen once, and the ten largest clones take 12%. Sequencing input: PBMCs. The receptor set was obtained from a human donor in good health (CMV status not recorded). Some clones in this sample may be carry-over from other donors' samples.

The chain is built from TRBV5-1 and TRBJ1-2; the D is unclear. The V end was cut by 0 bases, the J end by 6 bases, with 9 bases between. Germline V gives CDR1 SGHRS, CDR2 YFSETQ. CDR3 length: 13 residues. The CDR3 reads CASSLGPADGYTF. CDR3 in DNA: TGCGCCAGCAGCTTGGGACCTGCTGATGGCTACACCTTC.

This clonotype was found many times. The chain is built from TRBV7-9 and TRBJ2-1; D uncertain. V dropped 2 bases and J dropped 9 bases, with 11 bases sitting between them. Germline V gene sequence: CDR1 SEHNR, CDR2 FQNEAQ (reference sequence). The CDR3 extends over 13 amino acids. As DNA, the CDR3 is TGTGCCAGCAGCTTATTGGGTCACGGTGAGCAGTTCTTC. Translated, it gives CASSLLGHGEQFF.

The J gene is TRBJ2-5, the V gene TRBV5-6; maybe TRBD1 (5 bases). CDR3 length equals 13 residues. The germline CDR1 and CDR2 sequences are SGHDT and YYEEEE. The V end was cut by 2 bases, the J end by 5 bases, with 10 bases between. The CDR3: CASSFGRAETQYF. The DNA for the CDR3 is TGTGCCAGCAGCTTCGGCAGGGCTGAGACCCAGTACTTC. Full variable domain (remainder filled in from reference TRBV5-6 and TRBJ2-5): DAGVTQSPTHLIKTRGQQVTLRCSPKSGHDTVSWYQQALGQGPQFIFQYYEEEERQRGNFPDRFSGHQFPNYSSELNVNALLLGDSALYLCASSFGRAETQYFGPGTRLLVL.

The CDR3 DNA follows: TGTGCCAGCCCCCAGCGCGAGCAGTACTTC. It yields the protein CASPQREQYF. The J gene is TRBJ2-7, the V gene TRBV27; D gene ambiguous. Between the trimmed V and J ends, which lost 8 bases and 6 bases, there was a span of 8 bases. The CDR3 runs to 10 residues. Germline CDR1 and CDR2: MNHEY and SMNVEV (reference sequence).

V and J are TRBV28 and TRBJ2-2, with unresolved D. V was shortened by 0 bases and J by 7 bases, with 3 bases between the two germline ends. The CDR3 loop spans 12 amino acids. Germline-derived CDR1 and CDR2 are MDHEN and SYDVKM. Here the CDR3 reads CASSLWGGELFF. CDR3 bases: TGTGCCAGCAGTTTATGGGGCGGGGAGCTGTTTTTT.

This clonotype was seen a few times. The chain combines TRBV12-3 or TRBV12-4 with TRBJ2-5; 7 bases map to TRBD1. The CDR3 is 13 amino acids. J gave up 3 bases and V 5 bases, and 3 bases lay outside the gene matches. CDR3 DNA sequence: TGTGCCAGCAGTCGGGACAGTAAAGAGACCCAGTACTTC. This sequence encodes CASSRDSKETQYF.

Many counts were recorded for this clonotype. This chain connects TRBV6-5 to TRBJ2-7; TRBD1 aligns across 11 bases. The CDR3 has 17 amino acids. CDR1 MNHEY and CDR2 SVGAGI come from the germline V gene. V trimming: 1 base; J trimming: 5 bases; junction bases outside the gene matches: 10. CDR3 DNA: TGTGCCAGCAGTTACTTCGCCGGACAGGGGGCGATCCACGAGCAGTACTTC. This encodes CASSYFAGQGAIHEQYF.

Ten or more counts support this clonotype. The V gene is TRBV7-9, the J gene TRBJ1-1; the D is unclear. CDR3 size: 12 residues. Trimming left V 4 bases short and J 3 bases short, with 6 bases between. Germline CDR1 SEHNR, CDR2 FQNEAQ (reference sequence). The chain's CDR3 is CASSSRDTEAFF. Written as DNA, the CDR3 is TGTGCCAGCAGCTCAAGGGACACTGAAGCTTTCTTT. The whole variable domain, filled in from reference TRBV7-9 and TRBJ1-1, reads DTGVSQNPRHKITKRGQNVTFRCDPISEHNRLYWYRQTLGQGPEFLTYFQNEAQLEKSRLLSDRFSAERPKGSFSTLEIQRTEQGDSAMYLCASSSRDTEAFFGQGTRLTVV.